Listed here are 27 T cell receptor beta chains from one sample, sequenced in a study of T cell responses to AZD1222 COVID-19 vaccine. Measured with immunoSEQ multiplex PCR; TCRdb has only the in-frame clones, and not every one. The sample holds some 180,000 clones, 91% seen once. Source: peripheral blood, taken 28 days after the second AZD1222 dose. Source of these receptors: an adult who received the AZD1222 COVID-19 vaccine.

In its sample, this clone was seen once. The genes are TRBV5-6 and TRBJ2-1, with 7 bases identical to TRBD2. The CDR3 spans 16 residues. The V gene's germline CDR1 is SGHDT and CDR2 YYEEEE. After removal of 5 bases from V and 0 bases from J, the junction contained 8 bases not matched to a gene. The DNA for the CDR3 is TGTGCCAGCAGGCCAGCGGGACCGAGCTCCTACAATGAGCAGTTCTTC. It is translated as CASRPAGPSSYNEQFF.

The chain is built from TRBV19 and TRBJ2-1; D assignment may be TRBD1 or TRBD2 (5 bases each). Trimming shortened V by 3 bases and J by 6 bases, and 15 bases separated the two germline ends. The CDR3 is made up of 15 amino acids. The germline V gene has CDR1 LNHDA and CDR2 SQIVND (reference sequence). The CDR3 sequence is CASSISRFGGNEQFF. CDR3 nucleotide sequence: TGTGCCAGTAGTATTAGTAGGTTTGGGGGCAATGAGCAGTTCTTC.

The chain has TRBV9 and TRBJ2-3; possible D gene TRBD2, 6 bases. Germline values: CDR1 SGDLS, CDR2 YYNGEE. V lost 0 bases, J lost 2 bases, and 13 bases lay in between. This CDR3 is built from 16 residues. The CDR3 loop reads CASSVATSPDTDTQYF. CDR3 DNA sequence: TGTGCCAGCAGCGTAGCTACTAGCCCCGACACAGATACGCAGTATTTT.

The chain recombines TRBV7-2 with TRBJ1-2, with D perhaps TRBD1 (5 bases). Germline V gene data show CDR1 as SGHTA and CDR2 as FQGNSA. The CDR3 runs to 16 residues. Trimming left V 7 bases short and J 3 bases short, with 21 bases between. The CDR3 reads CASTLRPGQSHYGYTF. The CDR3, as DNA: TGTGCCAGCACCCTCCGTCCGGGGCAGTCCCACTATGGCTACACCTTC. Full variable domain (remainder filled in from reference TRBV7-2 and TRBJ1-2): GAGVSQSPSNKVTEKGKDVELRCDPISGHTALYWYRQSLGQGLEFLIYFQGNSAPDKSGLPSDRFSAERTGGSVSTLTIQRTQQEDSAVYLCASTLRPGQSHYGYTFGSGTRLTVV.

Only one count was recorded for this clone. The chain carries TRBV27 and TRBJ2-5; D possibly corresponds to TRBD2 (6 bases). This CDR3 contains 16 residues. The germline V gene has CDR1 MNHEY and CDR2 SMNVEV (reference sequence). The germline V and J ends were trimmed by 6 bases and 2 bases, with 19 bases remaining between them. The CDR3 DNA is TGTGCCAGCAGCCGTGGGGGGTTTGGGTGGCAAGAGACCCAGTACTTC. Translated: CASSRGGFGWQETQYF.

J is TRBJ2-1 and V is TRBV29-1; D unresolved. The V gene's germline CDR1 is SQVTM and CDR2 ANQGSEA. V lost 1 base and J 9 bases, leaving 13 bases between the germline ends. CDR3 length: 13 residues. The CDR3 coding sequence is TGCAGCGTTGAAGTCAGAGCCCTCGGTGAGCAGTTCTTC. This encodes CSVEVRALGEQFF.

J is TRBJ1-1 and V is TRBV14; TRBD1 matches 12 bases. The CDR3 spans 16 residues. The germline V gene encodes CDR1 SGHDN and CDR2 FVKESK. J was trimmed by 5 bases and V by 6 bases; bases with no gene match: 10. The CDR3 here is CASRVAGTGGRTEAFF. CDR3 coding DNA: TGTGCCAGCAGAGTTGCCGGGACAGGGGGCCGGACTGAAGCTTTCTTT.

This chain connects TRBV11-2 to TRBJ2-5, with TRBD2 as a possible D gene (5 bases). Between the trimmed V and J ends, which lost 5 bases and 5 bases, there was a span of 21 bases. This CDR3 contains 16 residues. The germline gives CDR1 SGHAT, CDR2 FQNNGV. In nucleotides, the CDR3 is TGTGCCAGCAGCAGTCGACTAACTCGGGATGGGGAGACCCAGTACTTC. Translated, it gives CASSSRLTRDGETQYF.

The rearrangement links TRBV6-1 to TRBJ1-3, with 7 bases that match TRBD1. V was pared by 1 base and J by 3 bases, with 6 bases of the junction left unmatched. The length of the CDR3 is 16 residues. Germline CDR1 reads MNHNS; CDR2 reads SASEGT. The CDR3 sequence is CASSEVNRGSGNTIYF. CDR3 DNA sequence: TGTGCCAGCAGTGAAGTTAACAGGGGAAGTGGAAACACCATATATTTT.

The chain is built from TRBV2 and TRBJ1-4, with D perhaps matching TRBD1 (5 bases). The germline V gene encodes CDR1 SNHLY and CDR2 FYNNEI. V lost 7 bases, J lost 7 bases, and 13 bases lay in between. The CDR3 has 13 amino acids. CDR3: CASIGGRFEKLFF. DNA of the CDR3: TGTGCCAGCATTGGGGGTCGATTTGAAAAACTGTTTTTT.

V and J are TRBV21-1 and TRBJ2-7; TRBD2, the table's D call, lacks a check against the DNA. TRBV21-1 is a known pseudogene. This CDR3 comprises 13 residues. The DNA of the CDR3 is TGTGCCAGCCCTTGGGGGGGGGCCTACGAGCAGTACTTC. Translating gives CASPWGGAYEQYF.

The rearrangement links TRBV7-6 to TRBJ2-1, with D perhaps matching TRBD1 (6 bases). CDR1 is SGHVS, CDR2 FNYEAQ, per germline. V gave up 4 bases and J gave up 2 bases, with 15 bases separating them. The CDR3 sequence is 16 residues long. As DNA, the CDR3 is TGTGCCAGCAGCTCCTTCAGCAGGGGAACCTACAATGAGCAGTTCTTC. The encoded protein is CASSSFSRGTYNEQFF.

Comment on this clone: Distinct nucleotide sequences in the sample also encode this CDR3. This chain links TRBV18 with TRBJ2-7; D may be TRBD1 (6 bases). V dropped 3 bases and J dropped 2 bases, with 8 bases sitting between them. The germline V gene encodes CDR1 KGHSH and CDR2 LQKENI. The CDR3 length is 13 residues. The CDR3 DNA reads as TGTGCCAGCTCACCCGGACAGACCTACGAGCAGTACTTC. Residues: CASSPGQTYEQYF.

This rearrangement joins TRBV5-6 to TRBJ1-4; possible D gene TRBD1, 6 bases. CDR3 size: 14 residues. Germline loops: CDR1 SGHDT, CDR2 YYEEEE. V shed 4 bases and J shed 5 bases, with 12 bases lying between them. CDR3 nucleotides: TGTGCCAGCAGCCGGGACAATGGCAATGAAAAACTGTTTTTT. Translated: CASSRDNGNEKLFF.

This clone came up once. One junction end does not reproduce the germline sequence, and a read error may be involved. The V call is TRBV6-5, the J call TRBJ1-2; D is unresolved. Germline lookup yields CDR1 MNHEY and CDR2 SVGAGI. There are 14 residues in the CDR3. The CDR3 DNA follows: TGTGCCAGCAGTGACTCGAAGGAGGGCTATGGCTACACCTTC. This codes for CASSDSKEGYGYTF.

The V gene is TRBV5-6, the J gene TRBJ1-3; tentative D call: TRBD1 (6 bases). V was clipped by 1 base and J by 2 bases, with 10 bases between them. CDR3 size: 15 residues. The germline V gene has CDR1 SGHDT and CDR2 YYEEEE. CDR3 nucleotides: TGTGCCAGCAGCTTGAGGCGGACAGCTGGAAACACCATATATTTT. Translation gives CASSLRRTAGNTIYF.

A single count supports this clone. The V call is TRBV6-5, the J call TRBJ2-3; D gene unclear. Trimming pared 0 bases from V and 0 bases from J, leaving 10 bases between. Germline V gene sequence: CDR1 MNHEY, CDR2 SVGAGI. The CDR3 is 16 residues long. CDR3 amino acids: CASSYSYSTSTDTQYF. The CDR3 bases are TGTGCCAGCAGTTACTCGTACAGTACTAGCACAGATACGCAGTATTTT.

CDR3: CASSPARQIQYF. In nucleotides, the CDR3 is TGTGCCAGCAGTCCCGCCCGACAGATTCAGTACTTC. The genes are TRBV12-3 or TRBV12-4 and TRBJ2-7; maybe TRBD1 (5 bases). Trimming took 5 bases from V and 10 from J, leaving 15 bases between them. The CDR3 is 12 amino acids.

The V and J genes are TRBV19 and TRBJ1-2; possible D gene TRBD1, 5 bases. The V and J ends lost 8 bases and 5 bases respectively, with 12 bases between them. This CDR3 has 12 residues. Germline-derived CDR1 and CDR2 are LNHDA and SQIVND (reference sequence). The CDR3 sequence: CASSRDGYGYTF. The CDR3 bases are TGTGCCAGTTCCCGGGACGGTTATGGCTACACCTTC.

The CDR3 loop is CASSYSRRGSSGNTIYF. The CDR3 DNA reads as TGTGCCAGCAGTTACTCGCGCCGGGGGAGCTCTGGAAACACCATATATTTT. The chain employs TRBV6-2 or TRBV6-3 and TRBJ1-3; D possibly corresponds to TRBD1 (5 bases). From germline, CDR1 is MNHEY and CDR2 SVGEGT. Trimming left V 0 bases short and J 0 bases short, with 12 bases between. The CDR3 consists of 17 residues.

The V and J genes are TRBV19 and TRBJ1-4; 7 nucleotides match TRBD1. The germline V gene encodes CDR1 LNHDA and CDR2 SQIVND (reference sequence). The CDR3 has 14 amino acids. Trimming removed 6 bases from V and 8 bases from J; junction bases left unmatched: 9. Here the CDR3 reads CASSTGRGGEKLFF. The CDR3 nucleotides are TGTGCCAGTAGCACGGGCAGGGGGGGCGAAAAACTGTTTTTT.

V gene TRBV7-9 combines with J gene TRBJ1-4, with 9 bases fitting TRBD1. Trimming took 11 bases from V and 5 from J; bases not matched to a gene: 6. Germline V lookup: CDR1 SEHNR, CDR2 FQNEAQ (reference sequence). This CDR3 is 13 amino acids long. The CDR3 here is CAAQGQGNEKLFF. The DNA of the CDR3 is TGTGCCGCACAGGGACAGGGAAATGAAAAACTGTTTTTT.

This chain links TRBV19 with TRBJ2-5; TRBD2 might be the D (6 bases). Trimming removed 4 bases at V and 4 bases at J, with 10 bases between. CDR3 length: 13 residues. Germline-derived CDR1 and CDR2 are LNHDA and SQIVND (reference sequence). For the CDR3, the DNA is TGTGCCAGTAGTACCCGGGACTCAGAGACCCAGTACTTC. It encodes CASSTRDSETQYF.

The sample holds one count of this clone. The chain is built from TRBV4-1 and TRBJ1-4; 7 bases map to TRBD1. V was pared by 7 bases and J by 8 bases, with 4 bases of the junction left unmatched. The CDR3 is 12 amino acids. The germline gives CDR1 MGHRA, CDR2 YSYEKL. CDR3 DNA: TGCGCCAGCAAAGGACAGGTGGAAAAACTGTTTTTT. Protein product: CASKGQVEKLFF.

The V call is TRBV19, the J call TRBJ2-7, with D perhaps assigned TRBD1 or TRBD2 (5 bases each). Trimming pared 5 bases from V and 0 bases from J, leaving 11 bases between. The V gene's germline CDR1 is LNHDA and CDR2 SQIVND (reference sequence). The CDR3 has 14 residues. As DNA, the CDR3 is TGTGCCAGTAGTGAGGCAGGGAGCTCCTACGAGCAGTACTTC. As protein: CASSEAGSSYEQYF.

The chain is built from TRBV6-5 and TRBJ1-6, with unresolved D. The CDR3 contains 15 residues. Per the germline V gene, CDR1 is MNHEY and CDR2 is SVGAGI. V was shortened by 0 bases and J by 8 bases, with 11 bases between the two germline ends. The CDR3 spells CASSYSISPYSPLHF. Written as DNA, the CDR3 is TGTGCCAGCAGTTACTCTATCAGCCCCTATTCACCCCTCCACTTT.

The chain combines TRBV10-3 with TRBJ2-1; 8 bases agree with TRBD2. Trimming removed 6 bases from V and 0 bases from J; junction bases left unmatched: 13. The germline gives CDR1 ENHRY, CDR2 SYGVKD. CDR3 length: 18 residues. The CDR3 spells CAIRDESGGQSSYNEQFF. Written as DNA, the CDR3 is TGTGCCATCAGGGATGAAAGCGGGGGTCAAAGCTCCTACAATGAGCAGTTCTTC.